These 25 T cell receptor beta chains share one sample of origin, sequenced in a study of identical twins. TCRdb processed the 5' RACE reads anew with MiXCR; each CDR3 protein has one entry. In the table there are approximately 500,000 distinct CDR3 sequences, 13% to 15% of which are singletons. Separately, the same data were catalogued under a study of yellow fever vaccine responses in identical twins.

Sequencing input: CD4+ T cells sorted from blood. These receptors were obtained from a woman aged 18-29 years in good health.

This clonotype occurred many times. The V call is TRBV12-3 or TRBV12-4, the J call TRBJ2-5; weak D call: TRBD2 (5 bases). This CDR3 spans 14 amino acids. V was cut by 4 bases and J by 0 bases, with 9 bases left in between. The CDR3 sequence is CASSSRRYQETQYF. The CDR3 nucleotides are TGTGCCAGCAGTTCCCGGAGGTACCAAGAGACCCAGTACTTC.

This clonotype was detected only a few times. The gene calls are TRBV5-1 and TRBJ2-3, with a tentative D call TRBD1 (6 bases). With 7 bases removed from V and 2 bases from J, the gap between germline ends came to 11 bases. The CDR3 spans 13 residues. Germline loops: CDR1 SGHRS, CDR2 YFSETQ. CDR3 nucleotides: TGCGCCAGCCGGGGACATCCCACAGATACGCAGTATTTT. Translating it yields CASRGHPTDTQYF.

This clonotype was seen a few times. The CDR3 DNA is TGTGCCAGCACCTTAGTTAGGGGGGGAACGGGCGAGCAGTACTTC. Amino acid sequence: CASTLVRGGTGEQYF. This chain uses TRBV28 with TRBJ2-7; D perhaps matches TRBD2 (7 bases). CDR1 MDHEN and CDR2 SYDVKM come from the germline V gene. V was cut by 7 bases and J by 6 bases, with 22 bases left in between. This CDR3 has 15 amino acids.

At least ten counts were recorded for this clonotype. The rearrangement links TRBV5-1 to TRBJ2-3, with D perhaps matching TRBD1 or TRBD2 (6 bases each). The germline gives CDR1 SGHRS, CDR2 YFSETQ. Between the trimmed V and J ends, which lost 3 bases and 6 bases, there was a span of 14 bases. The CDR3 length is 14 residues. For the CDR3, the DNA is TGCGCCAGCAGCTCACTGGGGGGCCGCGATACGCAGTATTTT. As protein: CASSSLGGRDTQYF. Combining the CDR3 with reference TRBV5-1 and TRBJ2-3 gives the whole variable domain KAGVTQTPRYLIKTRGQQVTLSCSPISGHRSVSWYQQTPGQGLQFLFEYFSETQRNKGNFPGRFSGRQFSNSRSEMNVSTLELGDSALYLCASSSLGGRDTQYFGPGTRLTVL.

This sequence joins TRBV7-6 and TRBJ2-3, with a tentative D call TRBD1 (5 bases). Germline V gene sequence: CDR1 SGHVS, CDR2 FNYEAQ. V gave up 0 bases and J gave up 3 bases, with 13 bases separating them. This CDR3 has 16 residues. As DNA, the CDR3 is TGTGCCAGCAGCTTAGCCCAGGGCGGTTGGACAGATACGCAGTATTTT. Amino acid sequence: CASSLAQGGWTDTQYF.

In its sample, this clonotype was seen a few times. The chain links TRBV10-3 to TRBJ2-1; 9 bases agree with TRBD1. This CDR3 spans 16 amino acids. V was clipped by 5 bases and J by 9 bases; unmatched bases: 14. Germline values: CDR1 ENHRY, CDR2 SYGVKD. CDR3 sequence: CAISTPGQGSSSEQFF. Here the CDR3 DNA reads TGTGCCATCAGTACTCCGGGACAGGGTTCATCAAGTGAGCAGTTCTTC.

This clonotype was found many times. The genes are TRBV12-3 or TRBV12-4 and TRBJ1-1; D is unclear. The CDR3 spans 13 residues. V was pared by 6 bases and J by 4 bases, with 12 bases between. Here the CDR3 reads CASRGMIGTEAFF. CDR3 nucleotide sequence: TGTGCCAGCAGAGGGATGATAGGCACTGAAGCTTTCTTT.

The chain combines TRBV2 with TRBJ2-7; 7 positions agree with TRBD2. This CDR3 is built from 14 residues. Germline trimming cut 4 bases from V and 4 bases from J; bases unmatched to any gene: 7. From germline, CDR1 is SNHLY and CDR2 FYNNEI. The CDR3 nucleotides read TGTGCCAGCAGTGCGACTAGCCAGCAATACGAGCAGTACTTC. It codes for CASSATSQQYEQYF. The whole variable domain, remainder taken from reference TRBV2 and TRBJ2-7, is EPEVTQTPSHQVTQMGQEVILRCVPISNHLYFYWYRQILGQKVEFLVSFYNNEISEKSEIFDDQFSVERPDGSNFTLKIRSTKLEDSAMYFCASSATSQQYEQYFGPGTRLTVT.

This clonotype was counted only a few times. The V gene is TRBV5-1, the J gene TRBJ1-2, with D hard to call. The V end was cut by 4 bases, the J end by 1 base, with 14 bases between. The germline CDR1 and CDR2 sequences are SGHRS and YFSETQ. The CDR3 loop spans 15 amino acids. In DNA, the CDR3 is TGCGCCAGCAGCCCCAAACAAGAATATAACTATGGCTACACCTTC. Its translation is CASSPKQEYNYGYTF.

The rearrangement uses TRBV20-1 and TRBJ2-1, with 12 bases identical to TRBD1. CDR1 is DFQATT, CDR2 SNEGSKA, per germline (reference sequence). The CDR3 is 14 amino acids. With V trimmed by 6 bases and J by 8 bases, 8 bases remained unmatched. The CDR3 region is CSAAGTGGLHEQFF. The DNA for the CDR3 is TGCAGTGCAGCCGGGACAGGGGGCCTCCATGAGCAGTTCTTC.

The V gene is TRBV12-3 or TRBV12-4, the J gene TRBJ1-6; D gene ambiguous. This CDR3 region has 13 residues. V was trimmed by 7 bases and J by 0 bases, leaving 4 bases between them. This chain's CDR3 is CASKGSYNSPLHF. As DNA, the CDR3 is TGTGCCAGCAAGGGCTCCTATAATTCACCCCTCCACTTT.

With respect to this clonotype: A much larger clone differs by one base, so this may be a read error. The chain carries TRBV15 and TRBJ2-5; D ambiguous. The CDR3 runs 11 residues. V was shortened by 4 bases and J by 0 bases, with 0 bases between the two germline ends. Germline-derived CDR1 and CDR2 are LNHNV and YYDKDF (reference sequence). CDR3 DNA: TGTGCCACCAGCAACCAAGAGACCCAGTACTTC. The encoded protein is CATSNQETQYF.

This clonotype was detected a few times. The chain has TRBV5-1 and TRBJ2-3; D possibly matches TRBD1 or TRBD2 (5 bases each). CDR3 length equals 15 residues. CDR1 SGHRS and CDR2 YFSETQ come from the germline V gene. V gave up 4 bases and J gave up 1 base, with 13 bases separating them. The CDR3 coding sequence is TGCGCCAGCAGCGAGGACGGGACGGGCACAGATACGCAGTATTTT. Protein product: CASSEDGTGTDTQYF.

V usage is TRBV18 and J usage is TRBJ2-7; the D is unclear. CDR1 and CDR2 from the germline V gene are KGHSH and LQKENI. Between the trimmed V and J ends, which lost 2 bases and 2 bases, there was a span of 10 bases. CDR3 length: 14 residues. CDR3 protein: CASSPAGSTYEQYV. The CDR3 DNA follows: TGTGCCAGCTCACCAGCCGGGTCAACCTACGAGCAGTACGTC.

This clonotype was detected ten times or more. This chain joins TRBV5-6 and TRBJ1-5; D is possibly TRBD1 (5 bases). Germline V gene sequence: CDR1 SGHDT, CDR2 YYEEEE. The V end lost 0 bases, the J end lost 4 bases, and 8 bases lay between the germline ends. The CDR3 covers 14 residues. The CDR3 loop is CASSLGQLNQPQHF. DNA for the CDR3: TGTGCCAGCAGCTTGGGACAGCTTAATCAGCCCCAGCATTTT.

This chain uses TRBV11-1 with TRBJ2-3; TRBD2 agrees at 9 bases. The junction had 22 bases not matched to a gene; V was cut back by 5 bases and J by 4 bases. Germline V gives CDR1 SGHAT, CDR2 FQDESV (reference sequence). The CDR3 has 20 residues. The CDR3: CASSPSLAGLLASGPDTQYF. The CDR3 DNA reads as TGTGCCAGCAGCCCGTCACTAGCGGGTTTATTAGCGTCGGGGCCAGATACGCAGTATTTT.

The chain has TRBV20-1 and TRBJ2-3, with 9 bases fitting TRBD1. CDR1 and CDR2 from the germline V gene are DFQATT and SNEGSKA (reference sequence). CDR3 length: 14 amino acids. Trimming cost V 3 bases and J 3 bases; bases outside gene matches: 4. The CDR3 DNA follows: TGCAGTGCTAGGGGACAGGGAAGGACAGATACGCAGTATTTT. Translation gives CSARGQGRTDTQYF.

The CDR3 DNA follows: TGTGCCAGCAGCGAAAGGGACACCGATACGCAGTATTTT. This sequence encodes CASSERDTDTQYF. The chain employs TRBV7-2 and TRBJ2-3; D might be TRBD1 (6 bases). There are 13 residues in the CDR3. Germline V gene data show CDR1 as SGHTA and CDR2 as FQGNSA. The ends were cut back, 5 bases at V and 6 bases at J, with 12 bases in the middle. Drawing the rest from reference TRBV7-2 and TRBJ2-3, the complete variable domain is GAGVSQSPSNKVTEKGKDVELRCDPISGHTALYWYRQSLGQGLEFLIYFQGNSAPDKSGLPSDRFSAERTGGSVSTLTIQRTQQEDSAVYLCASSERDTDTQYFGPGTRLTVL.

This clonotype was observed a few times. The chain couples TRBV4-1 to TRBJ1-4, with no clear D. V was pared by 5 bases and J by 0 bases, with 13 bases between. Germline V lookup: CDR1 MGHRA, CDR2 YSYEKL. This CDR3 is 16 amino acids long. DNA for the CDR3: TGCGCCAGCAGCAGAGGGTGGGTGACAACTAATGAAAAACTGTTTTTT. It codes for CASSRGWVTTNEKLFF.

This chain uses TRBV9 with TRBJ2-1; TRBD2 matches 10 bases. The junction had 13 bases not matched to a gene; V was cut back by 1 base and J by 0 bases. The germline V gene encodes CDR1 SGDLS and CDR2 YYNGEE. The CDR3 is 20 amino acids. The CDR3 is CASSVSSGSVTRGSYNEQFF. The CDR3 DNA is TGTGCCAGCAGCGTATCTAGCGGGAGCGTTACAAGGGGCTCCTACAATGAGCAGTTCTTC.

This chain uses TRBV27 with TRBJ2-5, with 9 bases that match TRBD2. Germline loops: CDR1 MNHEY, CDR2 SMNVEV (reference sequence). With 3 bases clipped from V and 5 bases from J, the junction kept 7 bases outside the gene matches. The CDR3 totals 15 residues. The CDR3 DNA reads TGTGCCAGCAGTTTGGTCCCCGGGACTAGCGAGACCCAGTACTTC. Residues: CASSLVPGTSETQYF.

This clonotype was recorded a few times. This sequence joins TRBV4-1 and TRBJ2-7; 10 bases fit TRBD1. V shed 3 bases and J 1 base; nucleotides not matched to a gene: 6. CDR1 is MGHRA and CDR2 is YSYEKL in the germline V gene. The CDR3 is 16 amino acids. The CDR3 is CASSHSGTGASYEQYF. CDR3 DNA sequence: TGCGCCAGCAGCCACAGCGGGACAGGGGCGTCCTACGAGCAGTACTTC.

The CDR3 spells CASSFADRMNTEAFF. As DNA, the CDR3 is TGTGCCAGCAGCTTTGCCGACAGAATGAACACTGAAGCTTTCTTT. V gene TRBV7-2 combines with J gene TRBJ1-1; maybe TRBD1 (5 bases). V lost 3 bases, J lost 0 bases, and 11 bases lay in between. This CDR3 region has 15 residues. CDR1 SGHTA and CDR2 FQGNSA come from the germline V gene.

The rearrangement uses TRBV12-3 or TRBV12-4 and TRBJ2-7; weak D call: TRBD1 (7 bases). V lost 6 bases to trimming and J lost 1 base, with 16 bases between them. The CDR3 length is 15 residues. CDR3 nucleotide sequence: TGTGCCAGCAGCCCCCAGGCGGGACAGTCCTACGAGCAGTACTTC. This codes for CASSPQAGQSYEQYF.

This clonotype appeared a few times. The genes are TRBV4-1 and TRBJ1-2, with a tentative D call TRBD1 (5 bases). Per germline, CDR1 MGHRA and CDR2 YSYEKL. Trimming stripped 1 base from V and 4 bases from J, with 10 bases between. CDR3 length: 14 amino acids. The CDR3 loop reads CASSQAIDSYGYTF. Written as DNA, the CDR3 is TGCGCCAGCAGCCAAGCTATCGACAGCTATGGCTACACCTTC.